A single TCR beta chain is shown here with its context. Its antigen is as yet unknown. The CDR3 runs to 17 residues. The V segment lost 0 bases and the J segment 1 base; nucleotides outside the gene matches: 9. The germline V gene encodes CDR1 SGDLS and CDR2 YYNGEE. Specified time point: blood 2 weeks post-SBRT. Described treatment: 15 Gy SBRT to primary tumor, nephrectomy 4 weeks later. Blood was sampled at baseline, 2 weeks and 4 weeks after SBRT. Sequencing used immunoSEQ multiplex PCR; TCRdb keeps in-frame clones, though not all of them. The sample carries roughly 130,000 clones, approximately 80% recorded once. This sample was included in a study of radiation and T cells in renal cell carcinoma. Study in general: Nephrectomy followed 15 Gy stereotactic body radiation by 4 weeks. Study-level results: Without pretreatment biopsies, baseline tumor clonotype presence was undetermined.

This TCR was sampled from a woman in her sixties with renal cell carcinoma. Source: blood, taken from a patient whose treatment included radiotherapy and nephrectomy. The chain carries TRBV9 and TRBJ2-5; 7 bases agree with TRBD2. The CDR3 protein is CASSVGEGGPPQETQYF. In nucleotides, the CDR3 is TGTGCCAGCAGCGTAGGGGAGGGAGGGCCACCCCAAGAGACCCAGTACTTC.